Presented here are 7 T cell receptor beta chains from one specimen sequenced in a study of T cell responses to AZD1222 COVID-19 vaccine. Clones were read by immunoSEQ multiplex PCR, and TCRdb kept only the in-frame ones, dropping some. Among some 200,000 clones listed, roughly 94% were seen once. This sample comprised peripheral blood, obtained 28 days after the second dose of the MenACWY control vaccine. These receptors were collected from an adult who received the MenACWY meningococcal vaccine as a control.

CDR3 nucleotides: TGTGCCAGCAGTTACTCGCTCGGCTCCTACGAGCAGTACTTC. Translated: CASSYSLGSYEQYF. V usage is TRBV6-5 and J usage is TRBJ2-7; D not resolved. This CDR3 is built from 14 residues. Trimming pared 0 bases from V and 0 bases from J, leaving 6 bases between. Germline V gene data show CDR1 as MNHEY and CDR2 as SVGAGI.

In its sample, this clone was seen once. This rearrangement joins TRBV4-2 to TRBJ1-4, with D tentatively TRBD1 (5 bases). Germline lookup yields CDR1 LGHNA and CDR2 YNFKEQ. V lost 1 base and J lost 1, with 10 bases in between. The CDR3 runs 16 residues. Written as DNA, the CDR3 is TGTGCCAGCAGCCAAGGGAGAGGGGTAACTAATGAAAAACTGTTTTTT. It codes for CASSQGRGVTNEKLFF.

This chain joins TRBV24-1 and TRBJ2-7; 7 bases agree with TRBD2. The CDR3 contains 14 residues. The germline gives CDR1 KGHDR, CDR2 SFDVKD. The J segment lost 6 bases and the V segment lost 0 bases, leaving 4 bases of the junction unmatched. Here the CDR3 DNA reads TGTGCCACCAGTGATTTGTCCTCGGGAGGCGAGCAGTACTTC. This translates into CATSDLSSGGEQYF.

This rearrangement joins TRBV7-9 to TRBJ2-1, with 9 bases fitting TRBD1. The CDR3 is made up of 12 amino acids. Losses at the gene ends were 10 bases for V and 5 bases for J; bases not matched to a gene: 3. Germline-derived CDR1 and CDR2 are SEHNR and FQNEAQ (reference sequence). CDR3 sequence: CATGQGNNEQFF. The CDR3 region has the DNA TGTGCCACCGGACAGGGGAACAATGAGCAGTTCTTC. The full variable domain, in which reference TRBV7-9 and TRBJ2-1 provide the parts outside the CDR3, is DTGVSQNPRHKITKRGQNVTFRCDPISEHNRLYWYRQTLGQGPEFLTYFQNEAQLEKSRLLSDRFSAERPKGSFSTLEIQRTEQGDSAMYLCATGQGNNEQFFGPGTRLTVL.

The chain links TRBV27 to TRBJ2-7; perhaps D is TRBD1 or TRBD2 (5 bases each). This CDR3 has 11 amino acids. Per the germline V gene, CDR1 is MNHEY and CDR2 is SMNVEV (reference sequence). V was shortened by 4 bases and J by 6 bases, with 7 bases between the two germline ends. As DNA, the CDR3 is TGTGCCAGCAGTTCCGGGACCGAGCAGTACTTC. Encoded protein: CASSSGTEQYF.

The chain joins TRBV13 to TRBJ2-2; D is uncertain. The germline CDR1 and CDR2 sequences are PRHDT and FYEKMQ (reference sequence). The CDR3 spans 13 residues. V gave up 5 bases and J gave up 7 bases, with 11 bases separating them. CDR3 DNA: TGTGCCAGCAGCACGCAGACGATCGGGGAGCTGTTTTTT. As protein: CASSTQTIGELFF.

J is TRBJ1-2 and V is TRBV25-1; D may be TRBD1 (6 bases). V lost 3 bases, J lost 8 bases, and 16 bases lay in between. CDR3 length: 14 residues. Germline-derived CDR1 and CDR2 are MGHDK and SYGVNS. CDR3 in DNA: TGTGCCAGCAGTGACTTCACAGGGACGGGAGGCTACACCTTC. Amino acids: CASSDFTGTGGYTF.